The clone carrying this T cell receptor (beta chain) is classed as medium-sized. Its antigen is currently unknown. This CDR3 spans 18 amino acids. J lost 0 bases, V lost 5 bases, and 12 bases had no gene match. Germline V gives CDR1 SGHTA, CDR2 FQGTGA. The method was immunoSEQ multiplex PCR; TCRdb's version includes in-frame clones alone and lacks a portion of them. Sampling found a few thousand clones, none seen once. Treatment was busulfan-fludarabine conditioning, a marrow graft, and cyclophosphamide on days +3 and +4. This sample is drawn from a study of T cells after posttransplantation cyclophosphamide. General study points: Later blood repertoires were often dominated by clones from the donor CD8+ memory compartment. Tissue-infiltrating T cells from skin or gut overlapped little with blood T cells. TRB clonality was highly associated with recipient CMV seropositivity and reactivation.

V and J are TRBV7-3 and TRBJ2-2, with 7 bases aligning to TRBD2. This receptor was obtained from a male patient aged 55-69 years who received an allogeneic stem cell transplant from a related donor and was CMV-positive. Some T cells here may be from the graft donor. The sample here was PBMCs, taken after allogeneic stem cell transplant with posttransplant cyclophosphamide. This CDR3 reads CASSPPGLAAANTGELFF. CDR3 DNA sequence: TGTGCCAGCAGCCCCCCGGGGCTAGCGGCAGCGAACACCGGGGAGCTGTTTTTT.